The entry that follows covers one T cell receptor beta chain sequence. Its antigen remains unknown. The data stem from a study of cytomegalovirus exposure and HLA in healthy donors. Findings and caveats of the study: Cytomegalovirus-associated status was assigned to 150 or so TCR beta chains.

With 5 bases clipped from V and 7 bases from J, the junction kept 6 bases outside the gene matches. Germline-derived CDR1 and CDR2 are SGDLS and YYNGEE. The CDR3 runs to 13 residues. 60 Vbeta and 13 Jbeta primers were used in PCR. The protocol was immunoSEQ multiplex PCR, while the TCRdb copy is restricted to in-frame clones and leaves out a portion. The table records over 150,000 clones, 60% to 85% of them present only once. The sequencing sample was made of PBMCs. This clonotype was sampled from a male donor in good health and CMV-seropositive. The V call is TRBV9, the J call TRBJ2-1; TRBD2 agrees at 7 bases. The CDR3 sequence is CASRPGTTNEQFF. CDR3 nucleotides: TGTGCCAGCAGGCCCGGGACTACGAATGAGCAGTTCTTC.